This T cell receptor beta chain was recorded in a study of shared clonotypes between healthy human individuals. The protocol was immunoSEQ multiplex PCR, while the TCRdb copy is restricted to in-frame clones and leaves out a portion. The data contain approximately 97,000 clones, less than 80% of them singletons. The V gene's germline CDR1 is SGHKS and CDR2 YYEKEE (reference sequence). The CDR3 loop spans 16 amino acids. V lost 0 bases, J lost 7 bases, and 20 bases lay in between. A remark on this clone: Only one base separates this from a far larger clonotype, so it likely reflects a read error.

The rearrangement links TRBV5-5 to TRBJ2-7; possible D gene TRBD1, 6 bases. The sample consisted of memory CD8+ T cells sorted from blood. Regarding subset: CD45RO+ cells pooled with CCR7-negative TemRA cells. The source is a man aged 25 to 45 in good health. The CDR3 reads CASSLASETGVFEQYF. The DNA of the CDR3 is TGTGCCAGCAGCTTGGCCTCGGAGACAGGAGTCTTTGAGCAGTACTTC.